The rows below give T cell receptor beta chains drawn from one sample of a study of human thymus T cells. Sequencing used immunoSEQ multiplex PCR; TCRdb keeps in-frame clones, though not all of them. This table has tens of thousands of clones, around 96% appearing once. The sequenced material came from thymus tissue. The receptors were sampled from a boy under two years old with a congenital heart defect but otherwise immunologically healthy. CDR3s leave out the opening cysteine and the closing phenylalanine or tryptophan.

V	J	CDR3
TRBV9	TRBJ2-7	ASSVGENGQREGLHEQY
TRBV19	TRBJ1-5	ASLAQGAQQPQH
TRBV5-4	TRBJ2-7	ASSLYNEPKGYEQY
TRBV11-2	TRBJ2-7	ASSPLCPRAGSPYEQY
TRBV27	TRBJ1-4	ASSPDRGNEKLF
TRBV11-2	TRBJ2-7	ASSPRLTSQDEQY
TRBV4-3	TRBJ2-5	ASSQLIDRGYQETQY
TRBV5-1	TRBJ2-5	ASSLGRDRGTETQY
TRBV11-2	TRBJ2-1	ASSSSGKRF
TRBV2	TRBJ1-5	ASSERGQINQPQH
TRBV19	TRBJ1-2	ASSPGLRGYT
TRBV5-1	TRBJ2-7	AIGRSRGSYEQY
TRBV7-2	TRBJ2-7	ASSLKREGSYYEQY
TRBV10-1	TRBJ2-2	ASSDRMIPLRTGELF
TRBV28	TRBJ1-2	ASSPKVAGTGYGYT
TRBV28	TRBJ1-2	ATKGQGGNYGYT
TRBV5-1	TRBJ2-7	ASSTGLLPYEQY
TRBV19	TRBJ1-2	ASSWDDGGYT
TRBV6-5	TRBJ1-3	ASSYSLSSGNTIY
TRBV5-6	TRBJ2-1	ASTDWASGSWEQF
TRBV7-9	TRBJ1-2	ASSTDRDREDGYT
TRBV4-1	TRBJ1-5	ASSLTYTTHQPQH
TRBV7-2	TRBJ2-2	ASSPRIGGINTGELF
TRBV10-3	TRBJ2-5	AISGGQGEETQY
TRBV7-2	TRBJ2-7	ASSLVSGRGTYEQY
TRBV14	TRBJ1-1	ASSREDRDYTEAF
TRBV27	TRBJ1-1	ASSLRGRNTEAF
TRBV4-3	TRBJ1-2	ASSQRHRGRYSGYT
TRBV19	TRBJ1-2	ASTIKEQGPRNGYT
TRBV7-8	TRBJ2-6	ASSLAYLFTGANVLT
TRBV25-1	TRBJ1-1	ASTPGPTNTEAF
TRBV28	TRBJ1-1	ASSLCSGGEVTEAF
TRBV5-6	TRBJ1-2	ASSPRGNYGYT
TRBV25-1	TRBJ2-1	ASSVWGMGHNEQF
TRBV6-5	TRBJ1-2	AVRDRNYGYT
TRBV7-9	TRBJ2-2	ASSRVFNGELF